Listed here are 6 T cell receptor beta chains from one sample, sequenced in a study of beta chain features in type 1 diabetes. Since all of the isolated RNA was reverse transcribed, expressed TCRB transcripts were what got sequenced. Assay: immunoSEQ multiplex PCR; the TCRdb copy retains only in-frame clones and omits some. The sample holds a few hundred thousand clones, 25% to 30% seen once. Sequencing was performed on central memory CD4+ T cells from blood. The receptors stem from a man aged 25 to 40 in good health.

As to this clone: Sequence at one end of the junction differs from germline and may be a read error. The V call is TRBV3-1 (or the pseudogene TRBV3-2), the J call TRBJ2-7; D ambiguous. Per the germline V gene, CDR1 is LGHDT and CDR2 is YNNKEL (reference sequence). The CDR3 consists of 9 residues. The CDR3 reads CASSPSGFF. The CDR3 nucleotides are TGTGCCAGCAGCCCGTCGGGTTTCTTC.

The CDR3 loop reads CAWSGLLGKISSPLHF. The DNA of the CDR3 is TGTGCCTGGAGTGGCCTTTTGGGGAAAATTAGTTCACCCCTCCACTTT. The chain links TRBV30 to TRBJ1-6; D call uncertain. In germline, CDR1 is GTSNPN, CDR2 SVGIG (reference sequence). This CDR3 has 16 amino acids. The V and J ends lost 1 base and 9 bases respectively, with 19 bases between them.

The chain has TRBV9 and TRBJ2-4; the D is unclear. The CDR3 is 13 residues long. V dropped 0 bases and J dropped 6 bases, with 7 bases sitting between them. The germline CDR1 and CDR2 sequences are SGDLS and YYNGEE. The CDR3 bases are TGTGCCAGCAGCGTAGGTGAGGCAAACATTCAGTACTTC. Translation gives CASSVGEANIQYF.

This clone occurred a few times. The J gene is TRBJ1-5, the V gene TRBV6-1; D uncertain. This CDR3 has 13 residues. Trimming pared 5 bases from V and 2 bases from J, leaving 7 bases between. Per germline, CDR1 MNHNS and CDR2 SASEGT. The CDR3 here is CASSRTGNQPQHF. As DNA, the CDR3 is TGTGCCAGCAGTAGAACTGGCAATCAGCCCCAGCATTTT.

This clone showed up just a few times. J is TRBJ2-7 and V is TRBV6-6; D gene ambiguous. This CDR3 contains 11 residues. V gave up 4 bases and J gave up 7 bases, with 8 bases separating them. Germline values: CDR1 MNHNY, CDR2 SVGAGI (reference sequence). The CDR3 spells CASSSVLEQYF. CDR3 sequence (DNA): TGTGCCAGCAGTTCTGTCCTGGAGCAGTACTTC.

DNA of the CDR3: TGTGCCAGCTCTGCGGGATCGGCAGATACGCAGTATTTT. It encodes CASSAGSADTQYF. The gene calls are TRBV9 and TRBJ2-3; tentatively, D is TRBD2 (6 bases). The V and J ends lost 7 bases and 4 bases respectively, with 13 bases between them. The CDR3 is 13 amino acids. CDR1 and CDR2 (germline): SGDLS, YYNGEE.